What follows describes a single T cell receptor beta chain. This sample was included in a study of T cells in Graves' hyperthyroidism and ophthalmopathy. There were TCR beta CDR3 regions amplified from RNA transcripts. TCR CDR3 underwent first-round RT-PCR with the HTBI primer set. One entry per CDR3 protein results from TCRdb running MiXCR on the multiplex PCR reads. Of about 620,000 distinct CDR3 sequences in the sample, about 16% are singletons; the top ten hold around 4%. J gave up 3 bases and V 2 bases, and 6 bases lay outside the gene matches. The CDR3 contains 15 residues. Germline CDR1 MDHEN, CDR2 SYDVKM.

The rearrangement uses TRBV28 and TRBJ2-7, with TRBD2 identical over 8 bases. This clonotype originated in a woman in her twenties or thirties with Graves' hyperthyroidism. The specimen sequenced was blood. The CDR3 loop reads CASSLTASGFYEQYF. The CDR3 DNA sequence: TGTGCCAGCAGTTTAACGGCTAGCGGGTTCTACGAGCAGTACTTC.